Shown below are 18 T cell receptor beta chains from a single sample sequenced in a study of T cell clones after liver transplantation. Only in-frame clones appear in the TCRdb table, and some are missing; sequencing was by immunoSEQ multiplex PCR. The sample carries about 33,000 clones, about 93% recorded once. The specimen comprised CD8+ T cells from blood, sampled 12 months after liver transplant. Receptors originate from a human patient who received a liver transplant. Some of the T cells may derive from the graft donor.

The gene calls are TRBV27 and TRBJ2-2; D perhaps matches TRBD1 (5 bases). V gave up 4 bases and J gave up 4 bases, with 7 bases separating them. Germline V lookup: CDR1 MNHEY, CDR2 SMNVEV (reference sequence). This CDR3 is 13 amino acids long. CDR3 amino acids: CASSSGATGELFF. DNA of the CDR3: TGTGCCAGCAGTTCTGGGGCCACCGGGGAGCTGTTTTTT.

This clone was picked up a small number of times. The V gene is TRBV4-1, the J gene TRBJ2-7, with 8 bases that match TRBD1. CDR3 size: 15 residues. CDR1 and CDR2 (germline): MGHRA, YSYEKL. Germline trimming cut 1 base from V and 5 bases from J; bases unmatched to any gene: 7. CDR3 in amino acids: CASSQAPTGADEQYF. The CDR3 DNA follows: TGCGCCAGCAGCCAAGCTCCGACAGGGGCCGACGAGCAGTACTTC.

This sequence joins TRBV27 and TRBJ2-7, with 7 nucleotides matching TRBD2. Germline V gene data show CDR1 as MNHEY and CDR2 as SMNVEV (reference sequence). The CDR3 covers 14 residues. Trimming at V came to 4 bases and at J to 6 bases, leaving 9 bases not matched to a gene. CDR3 residues: CASSSTSDPSEQYF. CDR3 coding DNA: TGTGCCAGCAGTTCAACTAGCGACCCCTCCGAGCAGTACTTC.

The V and J genes are TRBV9 and TRBJ1-1; D remains unclear. Germline CDR1 reads SGDLS; CDR2 reads YYNGEE. The ends were cut back, 4 bases at V and 4 bases at J, with 17 bases in the middle. CDR3 length: 15 amino acids. CDR3 region: CASSPREVSGTEAFF. DNA of the CDR3: TGTGCCAGCAGCCCTAGGGAGGTTTCGGGCACTGAAGCTTTCTTT.

V and J are TRBV5-6 and TRBJ2-3; no clear D gene. The ends were cut back, 5 bases at V and 4 bases at J, with 17 bases in the middle. The CDR3 length is 15 residues. Germline V gene sequence: CDR1 SGHDT, CDR2 YYEEEE. The CDR3 nucleotides are TGTGCCAGCAGACTCCAGATGCGATCAGCAGATACGCAGTATTTT. Protein: CASRLQMRSADTQYF.

J is TRBJ1-2 and V is TRBV6-1, with 9 bases fitting TRBD1. The length of the CDR3 is 12 residues. The germline V gene encodes CDR1 MNHNS and CDR2 SASEGT. After removal of 6 bases from V and 8 bases from J, the junction contained 4 bases not matched to a gene. The CDR3 coding sequence is TGTGCCAGCAGACAGGGGGCAGAGGGCTACACCTTC. Its protein product is CASRQGAEGYTF.

The V gene is TRBV4-2, the J gene TRBJ1-2, with TRBD1 as a possible D gene (5 bases). CDR1 is LGHNA, CDR2 YNFKEQ, per germline. CDR3 length: 17 residues. V was cut by 0 bases and J by 8 bases, with 22 bases left in between. The CDR3 spells CASSQELSMGRAKGYTF. The CDR3, as DNA: TGTGCCAGCAGCCAAGAGCTCTCAATGGGCAGGGCGAAAGGCTACACCTTC.

CDR3 protein: CASILRQNEQFF. CDR3 DNA: TGTGCCAGCATTCTTCGACAGAATGAGCAGTTCTTC. The chain links TRBV2 to TRBJ2-1; D might be TRBD1 (5 bases). Germline-derived CDR1 and CDR2 are SNHLY and FYNNEI. The CDR3 length is 12 residues. V gave up 7 bases and J gave up 7 bases, with 11 bases separating them. Filled out from reference TRBV2 and TRBJ2-1, the complete variable domain reads EPEVTQTPSHQVTQMGQEVILRCVPISNHLYFYWYRQILGQKVEFLVSFYNNEISEKSEIFDDQFSVERPDGSNFTLKIRSTKLEDSAMYFCASILRQNEQFFGPGTRLTVL.

The chain uses TRBV6-5 and TRBJ2-1; TRBD2 agrees at 9 bases. The CDR3 has 15 residues. V shed 4 bases and J 8 bases; nucleotides not matched to a gene: 9. Germline lookup yields CDR1 MNHEY and CDR2 SVGAGI. In DNA, the CDR3 is TGTGCCAGCAGTTTACCGGGACTAGCTCCCCATGAGCAGTTCTTC. It codes for CASSLPGLAPHEQFF.

The rearrangement uses TRBV18 and TRBJ2-2; possibly TRBD1 for D (5 bases). V gave up 3 bases and J gave up 2 bases, with 10 bases separating them. The germline V gene encodes CDR1 KGHSH and CDR2 LQKENI. This CDR3 is built from 15 residues. CDR3 residues: CASSPTGTNTGELFF. CDR3 nucleotides: TGTGCCAGCTCACCCACAGGAACTAACACCGGGGAGCTGTTTTTT.

The chain uses TRBV11-2 and TRBJ2-7; TRBD2 agrees at 7 bases. The germline V gene encodes CDR1 SGHAT and CDR2 FQNNGV. The CDR3 spans 15 residues. Trimming at V came to 5 bases and at J to 7 bases, leaving 14 bases not matched to a gene. This chain's CDR3 is CASSRSSGAAPEQYF. The CDR3 DNA reads TGTGCCAGCAGCCGATCTAGCGGAGCCGCCCCGGAGCAGTACTTC.

The chain recombines TRBV9 with TRBJ2-1, with D possibly TRBD2 on 5 matching bases. The germline CDR1 and CDR2 sequences are SGDLS and YYNGEE. CDR3 length equals 15 residues. The V gene lost 0 bases and the J gene lost 8 bases, with 15 bases spanning the gap. DNA of the CDR3: TGTGCCAGCAGCGTAGGAGGGAGAGTGGAGGATGAGCAGTTCTTC. It codes for CASSVGGRVEDEQFF.

The chain is built from TRBV27 and TRBJ2-1; the match to TRBD2 covers 14 bases. Looked up from germline, CDR1 is MNHEY and CDR2 is SMNVEV (reference sequence). This CDR3 comprises 13 residues. Trimming took 8 bases from V and 12 from J; bases not matched to a gene: 6. CDR3 protein: CASGLAGGFVQFF. The CDR3 coding sequence is TGTGCCAGCGGACTAGCGGGAGGCTTTGTGCAGTTCTTC.

About this clone: This sample includes further DNA sequences coding for the same CDR3. The chain employs TRBV28 and TRBJ2-3, with D perhaps matching TRBD2 (6 bases). Germline V lookup: CDR1 MDHEN, CDR2 SYDVKM. V was cut by 6 bases and J by 0 bases, with 13 bases left in between. The CDR3 consists of 15 residues. The CDR3 DNA is TGTGCCAGCAGCCCGGGACTCGCTAGCACAGATACGCAGTATTTT. Translated, it gives CASSPGLASTDTQYF. Drawing the rest from reference TRBV28 and TRBJ2-3, the complete variable domain is DVKVTQSSRYLVKRTGEKVFLECVQDMDHENMFWYRQDPGLGLRLIYFSYDVKMKEKGDIPEGYSVSREKKERFSLILESASTNQTSMYLCASSPGLASTDTQYFGPGTRLTVL.

The chain links TRBV27 to TRBJ1-2; 7 bases are a match to TRBD1. CDR1 MNHEY and CDR2 SMNVEV come from the germline V gene (reference sequence). V lost 6 bases to trimming and J lost 6 bases; unmatched junction nucleotides: 7. The length of the CDR3 is 13 residues. The CDR3 protein is CASSSGQSNGYTF. The CDR3 nucleotides read TGTGCCAGCAGCTCGGGACAGTCCAATGGCTACACCTTC.

This sequence joins TRBV9 and TRBJ2-1; 10 bases align to TRBD2. This CDR3 contains 16 residues. The junction had 9 bases not matched to a gene; V was cut back by 0 bases and J by 9 bases. Per germline, CDR1 SGDLS and CDR2 YYNGEE. CDR3: CASSVAQREGRIEQFF. CDR3 DNA sequence: TGTGCCAGCAGCGTAGCTCAGCGGGAGGGCCGAATTGAGCAGTTCTTC.

The rearrangement uses TRBV15 and TRBJ2-3; no definite D call. Trimming removed 4 bases from V and 5 bases from J, with 4 bases in between. This CDR3 comprises 11 residues. Per the germline V gene, CDR1 is LNHNV and CDR2 is YYDKDF (reference sequence). The CDR3 region is CATSIGDTQYF. The CDR3 nucleotides are TGTGCCACCAGCATCGGAGATACGCAGTATTTT.

J is TRBJ2-5 and V is TRBV7-9; 10 nucleotides match TRBD2. From germline, CDR1 is SEHNR and CDR2 FQNEAQ (reference sequence). With 3 bases clipped from V and 2 bases from J, the junction kept 3 bases outside the gene matches. The CDR3 runs to 15 residues. Here the CDR3 reads CASSFLAGGQETQYF. In DNA form, the CDR3 reads TGTGCCAGCAGCTTCTTAGCGGGAGGACAAGAGACCCAGTACTTC.